This entry lists 2 T cell receptor beta chains sequenced from one sample in a study of cytomegalovirus exposure and HLA in healthy donors. Primers for the PCR totalled 60 Vbeta and 13 Jbeta. Assay used: immunoSEQ multiplex PCR; TCRdb lists only in-frame clones, some missing. The data hold approximately 69,000 clones, with roughly 74% observed a single time. The sequenced sample consisted of PBMCs. The receptors were gathered from a young woman in good health and CMV-seropositive.

The chain recombines TRBV19 with TRBJ1-1, with TRBD1 identical over 8 bases. Germline values: CDR1 LNHDA, CDR2 SQIVND (reference sequence). V shed 8 bases, J shed 4 bases, and the junction held 9 bases outside the gene matches. The length of the CDR3 is 14 residues. The CDR3 bases are TGTGCCAGTTCCCGGACAGGGCGCCCCACTGAAGCTTTCTTT. It codes for CASSRTGRPTEAFF.

The V and J genes are TRBV18 and TRBJ1-5; TRBD1 agrees at 8 bases. CDR1 is KGHSH and CDR2 is LQKENI in the germline V gene. CDR3 length equals 14 residues. Trimming removed 5 bases from V and 7 bases from J; junction bases left unmatched: 7. In nucleotides, the CDR3 is TGTGCCAGCTCAGGGGGACAGGTGATGCAGCCCCAGCATTTT. Translation gives CASSGGQVMQPQHF. The whole variable domain, remainder taken from reference TRBV18 and TRBJ1-5, is NAGVMQNPRHLVRRRGQEARLRCSPMKGHSHVYWYRQLPEEGLKFMVYLQKENIIDESGMPKERFSAEFPKEGPSILRIQQVVRGDSAAYFCASSGGQVMQPQHFGDGTRLSIL.